The 30 T cell receptor beta chains presented below share a single source sample, sequenced in a study of T cells in Graves' hyperthyroidism and ophthalmopathy. TCR beta CDR3 region amplification was performed from RNA transcripts. TCR CDR3 underwent first-round RT-PCR with the HTBI primer set. TCRdb independently ran MiXCR on the multiplex PCR reads; one entry per CDR3 protein. The sample lists some 720,000 distinct CDR3 sequences, around 15% occurring once. Specimen: blood. All receptors derive from a man younger than 35 with Graves' hyperthyroidism.

The CDR3 reads CASSISGGEGNIQYF. The CDR3 nucleotides are TGTGCCAGTAGTATTTCCGGGGGAGAGGGAAACATTCAGTACTTC. The V gene is TRBV19, the J gene TRBJ2-4; D perhaps matches TRBD2 (6 bases). Germline assignment: CDR1 LNHDA and CDR2 SQIVND (reference sequence). The CDR3 is 15 amino acids. The ends were cut back, 3 bases at V and 6 bases at J, with 15 bases in the middle. Looking up the rest from reference TRBV19 and TRBJ2-4 gives the full variable domain: DGGITQSPKYLFRKEGQNVTLSCEQNLNHDAMYWYRQDPGQGLRLIYYSQIVNDFQKGDIAEGYSVSREKKESFPLTVTSAQKNPTAFYLCASSISGGEGNIQYFGAGTRLSVL.

The CDR3 here is CASSSRSGTSGATDTQYF. Written as DNA, the CDR3 is TGTGCCAGCAGCTCCCGCTCCGGGACTAGCGGGGCTACAGATACGCAGTATTTT. The chain recombines TRBV7-9 with TRBJ2-3; 13 nucleotides align to TRBD2. The germline CDR1 and CDR2 sequences are SEHNR and FQNEAQ (reference sequence). This CDR3 region has 18 residues. V shed 4 bases and J 3 bases; nucleotides not matched to a gene: 10. Based on the CDR3 plus reference TRBV7-9 and TRBJ2-3, the full variable domain is DTGVSQNPRHKITKRGQNVTFRCDPISEHNRLYWYRQTLGQGPEFLTYFQNEAQLEKSRLLSDRFSAERPKGSFSTLEIQRTEQGDSAMYLCASSSRSGTSGATDTQYFGPGTRLTVL.

The chain joins TRBV29-1 to TRBJ1-6, with unresolved D. There are 13 residues in the CDR3. Germline V gives CDR1 SQVTM, CDR2 ANQGSEA. Trimming removed 7 bases at V and 5 bases at J, with 12 bases between. In DNA, the CDR3 is TGCAGCGCCGCGGTGGCCGATAATTCACCCCTCCACTTT. Its translation is CSAAVADNSPLHF.

In its sample, this clonotype was seen a few times. This rearrangement joins TRBV5-1 to TRBJ2-3; D is unclear. V shed 3 bases and J shed 7 bases, with 9 bases lying between them. CDR3 size: 12 residues. CDR1 is SGHRS, CDR2 YFSETQ, per germline. The CDR3 DNA is TGCGCCAGCAGCTGGACCGGGCATACGCAGTATTTT. Its protein product is CASSWTGHTQYF.

V usage is TRBV5-8 and J usage is TRBJ2-1; D uncertain. There are 11 residues in the CDR3. Germline lookup yields CDR1 SGHTS and CDR2 YDEGEE. Between the trimmed V and J ends, which lost 5 bases and 9 bases, there was a span of 9 bases. This CDR3 is CASRVGFEQFF. The CDR3 DNA reads TGTGCCAGCAGGGTGGGGTTTGAGCAGTTCTTC.

This clonotype was seen more than once but under ten times. The V and J genes are TRBV28 and TRBJ2-7; 7 nucleotides match TRBD2. Germline trimming cut 7 bases from V and 3 bases from J; bases unmatched to any gene: 6. The CDR3 runs 13 residues. Germline V gene lookup returns CDR1 MDHEN and CDR2 SYDVKM. CDR3 amino acids: CASIPGEGYEQYF. DNA for the CDR3: TGTGCCAGCATCCCGGGGGAGGGCTACGAGCAGTACTTC.

The V and J genes are TRBV7-2 and TRBJ2-5; D gene ambiguous. CDR3 length: 14 amino acids. V was shortened by 3 bases and J by 2 bases, with 10 bases between the two germline ends. In germline, CDR1 is SGHTA, CDR2 FQGNSA. CDR3 sequence (DNA): TGTGCCAGCAGCTTTAGCCTGGGTCAAGAGACCCAGTACTTC. Amino acid sequence: CASSFSLGQETQYF. The full variable domain, its missing parts supplied by reference TRBV7-2 and TRBJ2-5, is GAGVSQSPSNKVTEKGKDVELRCDPISGHTALYWYRQSLGQGLEFLIYFQGNSAPDKSGLPSDRFSAERTGGSVSTLTIQRTQQEDSAVYLCASSFSLGQETQYFGPGTRLLVL.

This clonotype was seen many times. The rearrangement links TRBV18 to TRBJ1-6; the D is unclear. CDR3 length: 14 amino acids. CDR1 is KGHSH and CDR2 is LQKENI in the germline V gene. V was shortened by 5 bases and J by 0 bases, with 5 bases between the two germline ends. The CDR3 loop is CASSIDSYNSPLHF. DNA of the CDR3: TGTGCCAGCTCAATCGACTCCTATAATTCACCCCTCCACTTT.

The chain's CDR3 is CASSAWAASTDTQYF. CDR3 DNA: TGTGCCAGCAGCGCTTGGGCCGCCAGCACAGATACGCAGTATTTT. The gene calls are TRBV9 and TRBJ2-3; the D is unclear. CDR1 is SGDLS, CDR2 YYNGEE, per germline. With 3 bases removed from V and 0 bases from J, the gap between germline ends came to 11 bases. The CDR3 covers 15 residues.

The sample holds many counts of this clonotype. The rearrangement uses TRBV2 and TRBJ1-2; D is unresolved. Trimming removed 8 bases from V and 7 bases from J, with 17 bases in between. Germline V gene sequence: CDR1 SNHLY, CDR2 FYNNEI. This CDR3 is 13 amino acids long. The CDR3 nucleotides read TGTGCCAGCGCCCTTAACCTCGTGGGTGGCTACACCTTC. This translates into CASALNLVGGYTF.

This clonotype has a handful of counts. The J gene is TRBJ2-1, the V gene TRBV7-3; 11 bases line up with TRBD2. The CDR3 has 15 amino acids. From germline, CDR1 is SGHTA and CDR2 FQGTGA. Trimming at V came to 6 bases and at J to 7 bases, leaving 8 bases not matched to a gene. In DNA, the CDR3 is TGTGCCAGCAGTTTTAGCGGGAGGGCCCCAAATGAGCAGTTCTTC. It is translated as CASSFSGRAPNEQFF.

This clonotype has a handful of counts. The rearrangement joins TRBV9 to TRBJ1-2; 8 positions agree with TRBD1. The germline gives CDR1 SGDLS, CDR2 YYNGEE. Trimming at V came to 3 bases and at J to 2 bases, leaving 3 bases not matched to a gene. This CDR3 has 14 residues. The CDR3 loop is CASSAGGRNYGYTF. CDR3 nucleotides: TGTGCCAGCAGCGCAGGGGGCCGGAACTATGGCTACACCTTC. The entire variable domain, with the rest obtained from reference TRBV9 and TRBJ1-2, is as follows: DSGVTQTPKHLITATGQRVTLRCSPRSGDLSVYWYQQSLDQGLQFLIQYYNGEERAKGNILERFSAQQFPDLHSELNLSSLELGDSALYFCASSAGGRNYGYTFGSGTRLTVV.

For this clonotype: Being one base from a much bigger clone, this may be a read error. This rearrangement joins TRBV7-8 to TRBJ2-1, with 9 bases that match TRBD2. CDR3 size: 15 residues. Germline CDR1 reads SGHVS; CDR2 reads FQNEAQ. Trimming took 7 bases from V and 3 from J; bases not matched to a gene: 7. The CDR3 protein is CASICGRGYYNEQFF. For the CDR3, the DNA is TGTGCCAGCATTTGCGGGAGGGGGTACTACAATGAGCAGTTCTTC.

This clonotype was observed a handful of times. The rearrangement uses TRBV12-3 or TRBV12-4 and TRBJ2-7, with 13 bases lining up with TRBD2. This CDR3 has 16 residues. Trimming removed 6 bases from V and 5 bases from J; junction bases left unmatched: 10. CDR3 sequence: CASSSPGLAGLHEQYF. The CDR3 bases are TGTGCCAGCAGCTCACCGGGACTAGCGGGACTTCACGAGCAGTACTTC.

CDR3 residues: CASSSTGTSGVEQFF. The CDR3 bases are TGTGCCAGCAGCTCGACCGGGACTAGCGGAGTTGAGCAGTTCTTC. V and J are TRBV7-2 and TRBJ2-1, with 11 bases identical to TRBD2. V lost 4 bases to trimming and J lost 9 bases; unmatched junction nucleotides: 8. Germline V gives CDR1 SGHTA, CDR2 FQGNSA. This CDR3 region has 15 residues.

This clonotype was observed many times. The V call is TRBV12-3 or TRBV12-4, the J call TRBJ2-3; a weak D match, TRBD2 (6 bases). CDR3 length: 15 residues. Trimming removed 6 bases at V and 3 bases at J, with 16 bases between. DNA for the CDR3: TGTGCCAGCAGCAACCGGGACTCATGGACAGATACGCAGTATTTT. This translates into CASSNRDSWTDTQYF.

The rearrangement uses TRBV6-1 and TRBJ1-2; D is perhaps TRBD1 (5 bases). There are 15 residues in the CDR3. The V gene lost 4 bases and the J gene lost 2 bases, with 14 bases spanning the gap. Germline CDR1 and CDR2: MNHNS and SASEGT. The CDR3 is CASSAWGGINYGYTF. CDR3 nucleotides: TGTGCCAGCAGTGCCTGGGGGGGGATCAACTATGGCTACACCTTC.

The table lists this clonotype with many counts. The chain links TRBV20-1 to TRBJ2-1; no clear D gene. The CDR3 contains 13 residues. Germline V gene sequence: CDR1 DFQATT, CDR2 SNEGSKA (reference sequence). With 7 bases removed from V and 4 bases from J, the gap between germline ends came to 14 bases. CDR3 protein: CSGVQGIYNEQFF. The CDR3 DNA sequence: TGCAGTGGGGTACAAGGGATATACAATGAGCAGTTCTTC.

This clonotype was counted many times. The rearrangement joins TRBV6-1 to TRBJ2-1; D is perhaps TRBD2 (6 bases). Germline V lookup: CDR1 MNHNS, CDR2 SASEGT. The CDR3 spans 15 residues. V was cut by 7 bases and J by 4 bases, with 17 bases left in between. For the CDR3, the DNA is TGTGCCAGCACTTTTAGCGGAGAAGGGTACAATGAGCAGTTCTTC. As protein: CASTFSGEGYNEQFF.

This clonotype was seen repeatedly, ten times or more. This chain uses TRBV28 with TRBJ1-2, with D possibly matching TRBD1 (6 bases). CDR3 size: 14 residues. Trimming removed 3 bases at V and 3 bases at J, with 11 bases between. CDR1 and CDR2 from the germline V gene are MDHEN and SYDVKM. The CDR3 region is CASSFSRGDYGYTF. DNA for the CDR3: TGTGCCAGCAGTTTCTCCAGGGGAGACTATGGCTACACCTTC.

A word on this clonotype: A read error may account for a junction end that differs from germline. V and J are TRBV5-8 and TRBJ1-1; TRBD1 matches 8 bases. Germline-derived CDR1 and CDR2 are SGHTS and YDEGEE. This CDR3 is 20 amino acids long. The chain's CDR3 is CASSANRGTPKKISNTEAFF. CDR3 nucleotide sequence: TGCGCCAGCAGCGCCAACAGGGGGACCCCTAAGAAGATTTCGAACACTGAAGCTTTCTTT.

This clonotype was observed many times. The V gene is TRBV7-2, the J gene TRBJ2-1, with D uncertain. This CDR3 has 13 residues. Trimming left V 5 bases short and J 9 bases short, with 14 bases between. CDR1 and CDR2 from the germline V gene are SGHTA and FQGNSA. The CDR3, as DNA: TGTGCCAGCAGCCCCTATACGTCGGGTGAGCAGTTCTTC. Its translation is CASSPYTSGEQFF.

This clonotype was counted many times. The genes are TRBV30 and TRBJ2-7; 7 positions agree with TRBD2. Germline assignment: CDR1 GTSNPN and CDR2 SVGIG (reference sequence). The V gene end was trimmed by 0 bases and the J gene end by 3 bases; junction bases not matched to a gene: 5. The CDR3 loop spans 14 amino acids. Here the CDR3 DNA reads TGTGCCTGGAGTGTACCAGCGGGGAGCTACGAGCAGTACTTC. It translates to CAWSVPAGSYEQYF.

This clonotype was recorded many times. This chain joins TRBV28 and TRBJ2-7; 10 bases map to TRBD2. Germline V gene lookup returns CDR1 MDHEN and CDR2 SYDVKM. The CDR3 consists of 16 residues. With 2 bases clipped from V and 0 bases from J, the junction kept 4 bases outside the gene matches. The CDR3 is CASSLRPSGSSYEQYF. The CDR3 DNA reads TGTGCCAGCAGTTTAAGGCCTAGCGGGAGCTCCTACGAGCAGTACTTC.

This clonotype was counted ten times or more. The DNA of the CDR3 is TGTGCCAGCAGTGAGGTGGTCTACGAGCAGTACTTC. Protein sequence: CASSEVVYEQYF. The V call is TRBV2, the J call TRBJ2-7; D gene ambiguous. This CDR3 contains 12 residues. Trimming removed 3 bases from V and 3 bases from J, with 6 bases in between. Looked up from germline, CDR1 is SNHLY and CDR2 is FYNNEI.

V and J are TRBV20-1 and TRBJ2-1, with D unresolved. V lost 5 bases, J lost 4 bases, and 15 bases lay in between. The CDR3 has 14 amino acids. CDR1 and CDR2 from the germline V gene are DFQATT and SNEGSKA (reference sequence). The CDR3 bases are TGCAGTGCTCCAGAAAGGTTAATTTACAATGAGCAGTTCTTC. Protein sequence: CSAPERLIYNEQFF.

This clonotype was seen at least ten times. The genes are TRBV2 and TRBJ2-2; 7 bases match TRBD1. V gave up 6 bases and J gave up 0 bases; unmatched junction bases: 4. Germline V gene lookup returns CDR1 SNHLY and CDR2 FYNNEI. This CDR3 has 15 amino acids. Written as DNA, the CDR3 is TGTGCCAGCAGCCGGGACAGTTCGAACACCGGGGAGCTGTTTTTT. It is translated as CASSRDSSNTGELFF.

In this sample, this clonotype turned up a few times. The rearrangement links TRBV6-1 to TRBJ1-3; the D gene is possibly TRBD1 (6 bases). Germline values: CDR1 MNHNS, CDR2 SASEGT. The CDR3 extends over 15 amino acids. V lost 6 bases to trimming and J lost 0 bases, with 12 bases between them. The CDR3 DNA is TGTGCCAGCAGGCCGGGACAAAGCTCTGGAAACACCATATATTTT. Its protein is CASRPGQSSGNTIYF.

This clonotype was recorded at least ten times. The chain couples TRBV28 to TRBJ1-4; no firm D call. V lost 5 bases, J lost 4 bases, and 2 bases lay in between. This CDR3 spans 11 amino acids. CDR1 and CDR2 from the germline V gene are MDHEN and SYDVKM. Here the CDR3 reads CASSVNEKLFF. CDR3 bases: TGTGCCAGCAGTGTTAATGAAAAACTGTTTTTT.

The rearrangement uses TRBV10-3 and TRBJ2-3, with TRBD2 matching over 8 bases. The germline gives CDR1 ENHRY, CDR2 SYGVKD. The length of the CDR3 is 14 residues. Trimming at V came to 6 bases and at J to 1 base, leaving 3 bases not matched to a gene. CDR3 region: CAIRREGGTDTQYF. In DNA form, the CDR3 reads TGTGCCATCAGACGGGAGGGCGGCACAGATACGCAGTATTTT.